The T cell receptor (beta chain) described here comes from a study of blood T cell repertoires in COVID-19. Whole-study context: Samples taken during acute and convalescent COVID-19 were collected in the United States, Italy and Spain.

Per the authors' pipeline: From reference gene primer amplification, estimates of nucleated cell counts were derived. Using immunoSEQ multiplex PCR, the repertoire was profiled, and TCRdb retains in-frame clones only, with some absent. V and J calls plus clone size are reproduced from that table; the DNA served to infer D and trimming. The sample contains over 200,000 clones, roughly 90% of which appear only once. Trimming at V came to 4 bases and at J to 8 bases, leaving 10 bases not matched to a gene. The CDR3 extends over 16 amino acids. Germline V lookup: CDR1 MNHNY, CDR2 SVGAGI (reference sequence).

The sequence came from a woman between 55 and 75 years old with acute or convalescent COVID-19. The gene calls are TRBV6-6 and TRBJ1-6; 8 nucleotides agree with TRBD1. The specimen was peripheral blood. The CDR3 here is CASSSTSGGRHSPLHF. For the CDR3, the DNA is TGTGCCAGCAGTTCAACTTCAGGGGGCAGGCATTCACCCCTCCACTTT.